This TCR beta chain was retrieved from a study of OX40 agonist ivuxolimab in advanced cancers. Blood was sampled at baseline, cycle 4 day 1, and cycle 7 day 1. Turning to this clone: Antigen: not known.

Whole-study results and caveats: Expanded clones were, on average, more numerous in CD8+ T cells than in CD4+.

Profiled with immunoSEQ multiplex PCR; TCRdb holds only in-frame clones, not every one. The profile covers roughly 77,000 clones, with approximately 89% appearing a single time and about 2.3% taken by the ten largest. In germline, CDR1 is SGHTS, CDR2 YDEGEE. The CDR3 has 16 residues. V gave up 4 bases and J gave up 3 bases, with 17 bases separating them. This receptor was obtained from an adult with an advanced solid tumor such as melanoma, head and neck, liver or kidney cancer. The rearrangement uses TRBV5-8 and TRBJ1-5; D gene ambiguous. Specimen: CD4+ or CD8+ T cells sorted from blood, collected in a trial of the OX40 agonist ivuxolimab. Here the CDR3 DNA reads TGTGCCAGCAGCAAAGAGGGAACGGTCAACAATCAGCCCCAGCATTTT. Its translation: CASSKEGTVNNQPQHF. The whole variable domain, filled in from reference TRBV5-8 and TRBJ1-5, reads EAGVTQSPTHLIKTRGQQATLRCSPISGHTSVYWYQQALGLGLQFLLWYDEGEERNRGNFPPRFSGRQFPNYSSELNVNALELEDSALYLCASSKEGTVNNQPQHFGDGTRLSIL.